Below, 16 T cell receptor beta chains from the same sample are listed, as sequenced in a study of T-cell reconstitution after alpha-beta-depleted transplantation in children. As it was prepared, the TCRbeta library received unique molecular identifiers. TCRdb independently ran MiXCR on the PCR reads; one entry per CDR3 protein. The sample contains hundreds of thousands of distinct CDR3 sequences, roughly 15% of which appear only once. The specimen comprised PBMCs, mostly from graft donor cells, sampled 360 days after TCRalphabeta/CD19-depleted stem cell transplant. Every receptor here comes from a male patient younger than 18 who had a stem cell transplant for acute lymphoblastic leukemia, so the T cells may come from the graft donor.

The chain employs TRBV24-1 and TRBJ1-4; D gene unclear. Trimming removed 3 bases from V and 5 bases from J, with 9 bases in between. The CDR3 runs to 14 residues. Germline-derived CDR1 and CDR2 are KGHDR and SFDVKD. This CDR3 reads CATSDRPHNEKLFF. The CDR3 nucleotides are TGTGCCACCAGTGATCGTCCCCACAATGAAAAACTGTTTTTT.

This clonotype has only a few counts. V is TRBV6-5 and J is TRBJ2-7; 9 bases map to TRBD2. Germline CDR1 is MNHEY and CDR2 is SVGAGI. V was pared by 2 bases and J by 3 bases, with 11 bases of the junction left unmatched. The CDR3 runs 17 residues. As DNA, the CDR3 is TGTGCCAGCAGTTACGGGGACCGAGCGGGAGGAATCTACGAGCAGTACTTC. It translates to CASSYGDRAGGIYEQYF.

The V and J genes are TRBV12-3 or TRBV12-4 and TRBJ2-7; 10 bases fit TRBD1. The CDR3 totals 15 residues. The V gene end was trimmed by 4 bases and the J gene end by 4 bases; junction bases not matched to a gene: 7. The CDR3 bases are TGTGCCAGCAGTTGGGGGACAGGGGTTTTATACGAGCAGTACTTC. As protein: CASSWGTGVLYEQYF.

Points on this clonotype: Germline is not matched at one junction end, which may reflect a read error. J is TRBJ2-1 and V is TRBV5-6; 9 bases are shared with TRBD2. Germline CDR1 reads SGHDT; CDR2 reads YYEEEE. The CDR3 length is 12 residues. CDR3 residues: CASSLSGSERIF. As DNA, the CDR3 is TGTGCCAGCAGCCTTAGCGGGAGCGAAAGAATCTTC.

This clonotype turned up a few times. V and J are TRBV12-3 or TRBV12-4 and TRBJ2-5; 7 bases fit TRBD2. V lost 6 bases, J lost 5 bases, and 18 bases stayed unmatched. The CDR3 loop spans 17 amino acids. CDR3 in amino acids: CASRGFNQRESTETQYF. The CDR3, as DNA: TGTGCCAGCAGGGGCTTTAACCAGCGGGAATCAACGGAGACCCAGTACTTC.

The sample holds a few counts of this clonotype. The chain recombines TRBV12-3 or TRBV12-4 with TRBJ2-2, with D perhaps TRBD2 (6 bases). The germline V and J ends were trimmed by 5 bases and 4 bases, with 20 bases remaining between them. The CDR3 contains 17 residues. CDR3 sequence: CASSTSRGIGVTGELFF. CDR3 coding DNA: TGTGCCAGCAGTACCTCCCGGGGGATCGGGGTCACCGGGGAGCTGTTTTTT.

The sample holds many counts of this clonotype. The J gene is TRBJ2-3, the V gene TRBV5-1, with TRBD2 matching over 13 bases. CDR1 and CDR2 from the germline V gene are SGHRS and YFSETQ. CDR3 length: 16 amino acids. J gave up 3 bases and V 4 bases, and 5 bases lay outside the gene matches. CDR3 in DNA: TGCGCCAGCAGCGGAGGACTAGCGGGAGCTACAGATACGCAGTATTTT. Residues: CASSGGLAGATDTQYF.

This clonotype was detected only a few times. CDR3 sequence: CASSFPGGLETQYF. DNA of the CDR3: TGTGCCAGCAGTTTTCCAGGGGGCTTAGAGACCCAGTACTTC. V gene TRBV12-3 or TRBV12-4 combines with J gene TRBJ2-5; 8 bases are shared with TRBD1. J was trimmed by 4 bases and V by 3 bases; bases with no gene match: 4. This CDR3 contains 14 residues.

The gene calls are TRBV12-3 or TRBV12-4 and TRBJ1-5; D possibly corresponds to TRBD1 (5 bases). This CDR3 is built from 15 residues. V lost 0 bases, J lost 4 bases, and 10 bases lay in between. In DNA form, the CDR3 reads TGTGCCAGCAGTTTAGCGGGGCTCTTTAATCAGCCCCAGCATTTT. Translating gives CASSLAGLFNQPQHF.

The CDR3: CASSLGGALSYEQYF. The CDR3 DNA follows: TGTGCCAGCAGTTTAGGCGGCGCCCTCTCCTACGAGCAGTACTTC. The chain uses TRBV27 and TRBJ2-7, with D unresolved. This CDR3 is 15 amino acids long. Germline V lookup: CDR1 MNHEY, CDR2 SMNVEV (reference sequence). With 2 bases removed from V and 0 bases from J, the gap between germline ends came to 11 bases.

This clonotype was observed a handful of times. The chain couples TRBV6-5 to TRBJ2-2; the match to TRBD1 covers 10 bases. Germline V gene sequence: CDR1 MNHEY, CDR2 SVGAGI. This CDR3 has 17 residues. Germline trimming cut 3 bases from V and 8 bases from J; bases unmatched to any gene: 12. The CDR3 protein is CASSYGQGDGVWGELFF. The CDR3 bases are TGTGCCAGCAGTTATGGACAGGGGGACGGTGTATGGGGGGAGCTGTTTTTT.

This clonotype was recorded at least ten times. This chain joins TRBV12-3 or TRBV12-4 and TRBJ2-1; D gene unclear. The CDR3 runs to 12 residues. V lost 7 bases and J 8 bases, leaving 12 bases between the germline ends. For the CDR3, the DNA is TGTGCCAGCACCATTTTGGTTGATGAGCAGTTCTTC. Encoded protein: CASTILVDEQFF.

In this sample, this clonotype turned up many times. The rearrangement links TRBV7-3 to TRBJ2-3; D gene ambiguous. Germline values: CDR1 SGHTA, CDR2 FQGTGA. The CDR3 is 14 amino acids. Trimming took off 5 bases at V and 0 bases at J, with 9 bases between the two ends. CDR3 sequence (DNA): TGTGCCAGCAGCCCCAGAGCCAGCACAGATACGCAGTATTTT. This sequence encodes CASSPRASTDTQYF.

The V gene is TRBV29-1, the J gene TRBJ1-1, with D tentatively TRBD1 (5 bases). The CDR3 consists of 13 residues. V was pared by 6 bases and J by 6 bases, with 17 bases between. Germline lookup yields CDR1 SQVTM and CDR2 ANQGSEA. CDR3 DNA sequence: TGCAGCGTATCCCGGGACCCTAACCCTGAAGCTTTCTTT. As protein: CSVSRDPNPEAFF.

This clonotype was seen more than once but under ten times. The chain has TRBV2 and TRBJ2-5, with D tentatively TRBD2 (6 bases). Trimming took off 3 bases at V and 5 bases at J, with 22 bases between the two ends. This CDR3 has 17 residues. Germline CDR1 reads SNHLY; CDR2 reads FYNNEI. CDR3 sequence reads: CASSDWVASAGSETQYF. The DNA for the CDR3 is TGTGCCAGCAGTGATTGGGTAGCATCTGCGGGAAGCGAGACCCAGTACTTC.

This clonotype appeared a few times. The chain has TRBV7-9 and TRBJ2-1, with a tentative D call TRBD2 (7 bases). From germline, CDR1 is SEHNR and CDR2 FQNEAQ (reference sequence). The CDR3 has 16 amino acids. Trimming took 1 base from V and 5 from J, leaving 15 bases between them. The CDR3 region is CASSLVDQRDNNEQFF. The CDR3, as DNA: TGTGCCAGCAGCTTAGTTGACCAGCGGGACAACAATGAGCAGTTCTTC.